Presented here are 2 T cell receptor beta chains from one specimen sequenced in a study of PD-L1 blockade in urothelial cancer. The repertoire was sequenced with immunoSEQ multiplex PCR; TCRdb's copy has only in-frame clones and lacks some. The sample contains 12,000 to 15,000 clones, around nine tenths of which appear only once. The input for sequencing was PBMCs, taken around atezolizumab (anti-PD-L1) treatment. These receptors were taken from a man between 65 and 80 years old with urothelial cancer.

Only a few counts were recorded for this clone. The chain recombines TRBV7-6 with TRBJ2-5; 14 bases line up with TRBD2. CDR1 and CDR2 from the germline V gene are SGHVS and FNYEAQ. V lost 5 bases to trimming and J lost 4 bases; unmatched junction nucleotides: 12. CDR3 length: 18 residues. DNA for the CDR3: TGTGCCAGCAGCATCAGGACTAGCGGGGGGCTCGTTTTAGAGACCCAGTACTTC. Protein product: CASSIRTSGGLVLETQYF. The full variable domain, with the rest looked up from reference TRBV7-6 and TRBJ2-5, is GAGVSQSPRYKVTKRGQDVALRCDPISGHVSLYWYRQALGQGPEFLTYFNYEAQQDKSGLPNDRFSAERPEGSISTLTIQRTEQRDSAMYRCASSIRTSGGLVLETQYFGPGTRLLVL.

The V call is TRBV5-6, the J call TRBJ2-7; TRBD2 matches 9 bases. The CDR3 runs 16 residues. Unmatched junction bases numbered 7, after V lost 1 base and J lost 2 bases. The germline V gene encodes CDR1 SGHDT and CDR2 YYEEEE. DNA of the CDR3: TGTGCCAGCAGCTTGAGACCAGCGGGGGGAACCTACGAGCAGTACTTC. It is translated as CASSLRPAGGTYEQYF.